Reported below is one T cell receptor beta chain. The data belong to a study of blood T cell repertoires in COVID-19. Per the authors' pipeline: Estimation of nucleated cell counts was performed using reference gene primer amplification. Sequencing used immunoSEQ multiplex PCR; TCRdb keeps in-frame clones, though not all of them. The D gene and trimming were derived from the DNA, and the V and J assignments and clone size from that table. The sample consists of under 50,000 clones, about 90% of them appearing once. The CDR3 contains 15 residues. The J segment lost 8 bases and the V segment lost 3 bases, leaving 11 bases of the junction unmatched. Germline V gene sequence: CDR1 SGHRS, CDR2 YFSETQ.

The chain recombines TRBV5-1 with TRBJ1-2; 9 bases map to TRBD1. Input material: peripheral blood. The receptor was derived from a human donor in a cohort sampled during active COVID-19. CDR3 sequence (DNA): TGCGCCAGCAGCTCCGCACAGGGGGCGGCTTGGGGCTACACCTTC. It codes for CASSSAQGAAWGYTF.